This T cell receptor (beta chain) was documented in a study of cytomegalovirus exposure and HLA in healthy donors. Overall study context: Approximately 180 million T cells yielded 100 million to 130 million unique TCR beta sequences, as an earlier analysis found. Whole-study findings and limits: Published work reported that the classifier diagnosed cytomegalovirus status with high specificity and sensitivity. When a later analysis compared HLA-associated TCR beta chains with equally common others, the HLA-associated chains turned out to be more clonally expanded and to have lower generation probabilities.

Both 60 Vbeta primers and 13 Jbeta primers went into the PCR. This table comes from immunoSEQ multiplex PCR, and its TCRdb copy is limited to in-frame clones, with some not included. The sample contains about 160,000 clones, 70% to 80% of which appear only once. Though nominally healthy at sampling, donors likely had unrecorded immune exposures. Note on this clone: The antigen is unknown.

CDR3 length: 13 residues. Trimming pared 4 bases from V and 3 bases from J, leaving 12 bases between. From germline, CDR1 is GTSNPN and CDR2 SVGIG (reference sequence). Source material: PBMCs. V is TRBV30 and J is TRBJ1-2, with D uncertain. The clonotype comes from a man aged 35-49 years in good health and CMV-seropositive. CDR3 protein: CAWTSRGYYGYTF. The CDR3 DNA reads TGTGCCTGGACCTCACGAGGGTACTATGGCTACACCTTC.